Listed below are T cell receptor beta chains from one sample, sequenced in a study of neurological immune-mediated disorders. TCRdb ran MiXCR on the 5' RACE reads and lists one entry per CDR3 protein. Of roughly 41,000 distinct CDR3 sequences in the sample, approximately 10% were seen once. The sample consisted of PBMCs. Source of these receptors: a man in his sixties with HTLV-1-associated myelopathy (HAM/TSP). Both conserved end residues are part of each CDR3. A D gene is named only where the DNA matches it firmly. Not all rows give a size; the values are once, few, many and, for expanded clones, a class.

- TRBJ2-1 TRBV7-9 - TGTGCCTCCCAGGGCGGGAACAATGAGCAGTTCTTC CASQGGNNEQFF
many TRBJ2-7 TRBV2 TRBD1 TGTGCCAGCAGTAGCGGGACAGGGGGTAACTACGAGCAGTACTTC CASSSGTGGNYEQYF
- TRBJ1-1 TRBV5-1 - TGCGCCAGCAGCCTGAACGATAGGGGCACTGAAGCTTTCTTT CASSLNDRGTEAFF
many TRBJ2-5 TRBV5-1 - TGCGCCAGCAGCTTCTCGGGAGAAAGGCAAGAGACCCAGTACTTC CASSFSGERQETQYF
many TRBJ2-1 TRBV29-1 TRBD2 TGCAGCGCCAGGGAGGCTAGCGGGAGTTGGGATGAGCAGTTCTTC CSAREASGSWDEQFF
many TRBJ2-1 TRBV10-3 - TGTGCCATCAGTATGGGTCATGATGAGCAGTTCTTC CAISMGHDEQFF
many TRBJ1-4 TRBV19 TRBD1 TGTGCCACGGGACAGGGGGCAGTTGAAAAACTGTTTTTT CATGQGAVEKLFF
many TRBJ2-1 TRBV7-2 - TGTGCCAGCAGCTTAGAGGGCCTAGCGCCCAATGAGCAGTTCTTC CASSLEGLAPNEQFF
many TRBJ2-3 TRBV5-1 TRBD2 TGCGCCAGCAGCTTGGATCCGGGAGGGGTCGCGGATACGCAGTATTTT CASSLDPGGVADTQYF
many TRBJ2-5 TRBV5-1 - TGCGCCAGCAGCTGGCAGGGGTCGGAGACCCAGTACTTC CASSWQGSETQYF
many TRBJ1-6 TRBV5-1 - TGCGCCAGCAGCTGGTCGGAAAGAAATTCACCCCTCCACTTT CASSWSERNSPLHF
many TRBJ2-7 TRBV28 - TGTGCCAGCAGCCCCCTCGGCGGTGGGGAGCCCTACGAGCAGTACTTC CASSPLGGGEPYEQYF
many TRBJ2-3 TRBV20-1 - TGCAGTGCCGGTGTGGGGATAGATACGCAGTATTTT CSAGVGIDTQYF
many TRBJ2-3 TRBV5-1 TRBD2 TGCGCCAGCAGCTCCGGGACTAGCGGGAGTCTCCGTGCAGATACGCAGTATTTT CASSSGTSGSLRADTQYF
few TRBJ2-3 TRBV7-9 - TGTGCCAGCAGCTCCCCGGGAGATACGCAGTATTTT CASSSPGDTQYF
many TRBJ2-7 TRBV3-1 TRBD1 TGTGCCAGCAGCCAAGATGCAAGGACAGGGGGCGAGCAGTACTTC CASSQDARTGGEQYF
- TRBJ2-1 TRBV5-1 - TGCGCCAGCAGGGAATCCGGGACGCCGAACAATGAGCAGTTCTTC CASRESGTPNNEQFF
many TRBJ2-5 TRBV18 - TGTGCCAGCTCAAAGTACCAAGAGACCCAGTACTTC CASSKYQETQYF
many TRBJ1-1 TRBV29-1 TRBD1 TGCAGCGTACCCAGGGGGTCAGAGGGCACTGAAGCTTTCTTT CSVPRGSEGTEAFF
many TRBJ1-1 TRBV7-2 - TGTGCCAGCAGCTTAGCACAGGCGAACACTGAAGCTTTCTTT CASSLAQANTEAFF
- TRBJ2-1 TRBV7-3 - TGTGCCAGCAGCTTAACTTTCGACAGGTTATCCTACAATGAGCAGTTCTTC CASSLTFDRLSYNEQFF